This T cell receptor beta chain was retrieved from a study of blood T cell repertoires in COVID-19. The table came from immunoSEQ multiplex PCR; TCRdb's copy has only in-frame clones and leaves some out. The table records roughly 220,000 clones, about nine tenths of them present only once. The CDR3 is made up of 17 amino acids. CDR1 and CDR2 from the germline V gene are SGHRS and YFSETQ. The junction had 8 bases not matched to a gene; V was cut back by 0 bases and J by 5 bases. The chain carries TRBV5-1 and TRBJ2-1; 10 bases are a match to TRBD2. The sequencing sample was made of peripheral blood. The TCR originated in a man aged 25 to 40 who had recovered from COVID-19. CDR3 region: CASSLARAGGLDNEQFF. The CDR3, as DNA: TGCGCCAGCAGCTTGGCCCGAGCGGGGGGGCTCGACAATGAGCAGTTCTTC.